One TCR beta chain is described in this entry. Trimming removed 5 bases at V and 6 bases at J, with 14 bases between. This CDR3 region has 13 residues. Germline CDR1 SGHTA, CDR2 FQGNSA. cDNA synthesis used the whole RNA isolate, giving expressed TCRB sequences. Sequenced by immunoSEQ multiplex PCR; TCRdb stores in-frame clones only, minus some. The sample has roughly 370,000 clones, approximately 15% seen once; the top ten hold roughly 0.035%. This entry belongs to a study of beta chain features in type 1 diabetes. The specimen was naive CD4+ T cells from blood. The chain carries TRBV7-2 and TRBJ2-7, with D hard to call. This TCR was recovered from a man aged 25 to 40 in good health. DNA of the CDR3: TGTGCCAGCAGCCCGAAACACATAGGCGAGCAGTACTTC. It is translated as CASSPKHIGEQYF.